What follows describes a single T cell receptor (beta chain). In the source study's methods: It was from reference gene primer amplification that nucleated cell counts were estimated. Measured with immunoSEQ multiplex PCR; TCRdb has only the in-frame clones, and not every one. D and trimming come from the DNA, and the V and J calls and clone size come from that table. The table shows approximately 68,000 clones, with roughly four fifths occurring only once. The sample originates from a study of blood T cell repertoires in COVID-19. Overall study context: COVID-19 samples, acute and convalescent, were from the United States, Italy and Spain. From T cells, B-cell-depleted T cells, or PBMCs came the material, which was cDNA or gDNA.

The CDR3 is made up of 13 amino acids. V was shortened by 5 bases and J by 8 bases, with 13 bases between the two germline ends. Germline assignment: CDR1 SGHRS and CDR2 YFSETQ. The sample taken for sequencing was peripheral blood. The source is a woman aged 60-75 years with acute or convalescent COVID-19. The J gene is TRBJ1-4, the V gene TRBV5-1; D unclear. The CDR3 loop reads CASRARVDEKLFF. The DNA of the CDR3 is TGCGCCAGCAGGGCGCGGGTGGACGAAAAACTGTTTTTT.